These 2 T cell receptor beta chains originate from one sample sequenced in a study of cytomegalovirus exposure and HLA in healthy donors. Use of 60 Vbeta and 13 Jbeta primers characterized the PCR. Produced via immunoSEQ multiplex PCR; TCRdb's table is partial and in-frame only. Here the sample spans around 140,000 clones, 80% to 90% being singletons. The sample taken for sequencing was PBMCs. The receptors come from a woman aged 25 to 39 in good health and CMV-seronegative.

The chain has TRBV9 and TRBJ2-3; 8 bases line up with TRBD1. The J segment lost 3 bases and the V segment lost 0 bases, leaving 3 bases of the junction unmatched. CDR1 SGDLS and CDR2 YYNGEE come from the germline V gene. There are 15 residues in the CDR3. CDR3 amino acids: CASSVARGRTDTQYF. The CDR3, as DNA: TGTGCCAGCAGCGTAGCCAGGGGGCGGACAGATACGCAGTATTTT.

V is TRBV28 and J is TRBJ1-2; no clear D gene. V lost 1 base and J 5 bases, leaving 11 bases between the germline ends. Germline V gene sequence: CDR1 MDHEN, CDR2 SYDVKM. The CDR3 is 14 amino acids. CDR3 sequence: CASSLFSQFYGYTF. For the CDR3, the DNA is TGTGCCAGCAGTTTATTTAGCCAGTTTTATGGCTACACCTTC.